The 30 T cell receptor beta chains presented below share a single source sample, sequenced in a study of control samples from healthy donors and cancer patients. Here immunoSEQ multiplex PCR was the method, and the copy in TCRdb shows in-frame clones only, minus some. The sample has tens of thousands of clones, roughly 80% seen once. The specimen sequenced was PBMCs. These receptors originate from a man aged 65 to 85 with lung cancer.

CDR3 DNA: TGTGCCATCAGTGAGCCCCTCGGCATCGGGGAGAACAATGAGCAGTTCTTC. Translated, it gives CAISEPLGIGENNEQFF. The genes are TRBV10-3 and TRBJ2-1; tentative D call: TRBD2 (5 bases). V gave up 2 bases and J gave up 5 bases, with 19 bases separating them. Germline CDR1 is ENHRY and CDR2 is SYGVKD. The CDR3 length is 17 residues.

The chain is built from TRBV24-1 and TRBJ1-2; D ambiguous. CDR3 length: 11 residues. In germline, CDR1 is KGHDR, CDR2 SFDVKD. Trimming cost V 10 bases and J 4 bases, with 9 bases left between them. The CDR3 loop reads CATEDGYGYTF. The CDR3 DNA follows: TGTGCCACGGAGGACGGCTATGGCTACACCTTC.

V and J are TRBV7-9 and TRBJ2-7; 8 bases align to TRBD2. Trimming cost V 2 bases and J 4 bases; bases outside gene matches: 4. Germline lookup yields CDR1 SEHNR and CDR2 FQNEAQ (reference sequence). This CDR3 has 14 residues. The CDR3 bases are TGTGCCAGCAGCTTACCGCTAGCGGGTTACGAGCAGTACTTC. Translating gives CASSLPLAGYEQYF.

V is TRBV30 and J is TRBJ1-2; no firm D call. The CDR3 totals 12 residues. Germline assignment: CDR1 GTSNPN and CDR2 SVGIG (reference sequence). Trimming removed 2 bases at V and 5 bases at J, with 9 bases between. The CDR3 DNA reads TGTGCCTGGAGTTCGGACGGATATGGCTACACCTTC. This translates into CAWSSDGYGYTF.

This chain uses TRBV5-4 with TRBJ2-2; 9 bases are a match to TRBD1. Germline V gene data show CDR1 as SGHNT and CDR2 as YYREEE (reference sequence). This CDR3 has 15 residues. The J segment lost 7 bases and the V segment lost 0 bases, leaving 4 bases of the junction unmatched. The CDR3 DNA follows: TGTGCCAGCAGCTTGGCGGGACAGGGAGGCGGGGAGCTGTTTTTT. Residues: CASSLAGQGGGELFF.

This clone was counted once. The gene calls are TRBV9 and TRBJ2-3; D may be TRBD2 (7 bases). The V gene's germline CDR1 is SGDLS and CDR2 YYNGEE. The CDR3 is 17 amino acids. Trimming pared 0 bases from V and 4 bases from J, leaving 18 bases between. The CDR3 nucleotides are TGTGCCAGCAGCGTAGCTACCCCAGGCGGGGGCCCAGATACGCAGTATTTT. This encodes CASSVATPGGGPDTQYF.

Notes on this clone: The sample has other DNA sequences that encode this CDR3 too. J is TRBJ2-6 and V is TRBV28, with 7 bases aligning to TRBD2. The V gene end was trimmed by 6 bases and the J gene end by 2 bases; junction bases not matched to a gene: 4. There are 15 residues in the CDR3. Germline V CDR1 and CDR2: MDHEN, SYDVKM. The CDR3 spells CASSLAGAGANVLTF. As DNA, the CDR3 is TGTGCCAGCAGCCTCGCGGGGGCTGGGGCCAACGTCCTGACTTTC.

J is TRBJ2-2 and V is TRBV4-2; D is unresolved. The germline V gene has CDR1 LGHNA and CDR2 YNFKEQ. The CDR3 totals 18 residues. Trimming removed 0 bases at V and 5 bases at J, with 19 bases between. The CDR3, as DNA: TGTGCCAGCAGCCAAGAGGGGAAGGACGCGCGGCGGACCGGGGAGCTGTTTTTT. This encodes CASSQEGKDARRTGELFF.

J is TRBJ2-1 and V is TRBV10-3, with D perhaps TRBD1 (6 bases). Germline CDR1 is ENHRY and CDR2 is SYGVKD. V was trimmed by 2 bases and J by 0 bases, leaving 8 bases between them. The CDR3 consists of 15 residues. CDR3 region: CAISERGSSYNEQFF. CDR3 nucleotide sequence: TGTGCCATCAGTGAGAGGGGGAGCTCCTACAATGAGCAGTTCTTC.

V and J are TRBV3-1 (or the pseudogene TRBV3-2) and TRBJ1-4; D is uncertain. Trimming shortened V by 0 bases and J by 3 bases, and 11 bases separated the two germline ends. The CDR3 loop spans 16 amino acids. The germline V gene has CDR1 LGHDT and CDR2 YNNKEL (reference sequence). The CDR3 protein is CASSQDLRQANEKLFF. CDR3 nucleotide sequence: TGTGCCAGCAGCCAAGATCTGAGGCAGGCTAATGAAAAACTGTTTTTT.

V and J are TRBV11-2 and TRBJ1-5; D unresolved. Between the trimmed V and J ends, which lost 1 base and 3 bases, there was a span of 7 bases. This CDR3 has 14 residues. Germline-derived CDR1 and CDR2 are SGHAT and FQNNGV. The CDR3 loop is CASSLGSINQPQHF. The CDR3 region has the DNA TGTGCCAGCAGCTTAGGGTCCATCAATCAGCCCCAGCATTTT.

This sequence joins TRBV7-9 and TRBJ1-2; D is uncertain. Germline V gene lookup returns CDR1 SEHNR and CDR2 FQNEAQ (reference sequence). This CDR3 is built from 14 residues. Trimming shortened V by 2 bases and J by 2 bases, and 9 bases separated the two germline ends. The DNA of the CDR3 is TGTGCCAGCAGCTTAACCGAAGTCAACTATGGCTACACCTTC. Protein sequence: CASSLTEVNYGYTF.

The chain is built from TRBV5-1 and TRBJ2-1; 11 bases line up with TRBD1. V shed 2 bases, J shed 8 bases, and the junction held 15 bases outside the gene matches. The germline V gene has CDR1 SGHRS and CDR2 YFSETQ. The CDR3 covers 18 residues. Written as DNA, the CDR3 is TGCGCCAGCAGCTTACCTCGATCTGGACAGGGGGCGCGGTATGAGCAGTTCTTC. Its translation is CASSLPRSGQGARYEQFF. Full variable domain (rest looked up from reference TRBV5-1 and TRBJ2-1): KAGVTQTPRYLIKTRGQQVTLSCSPISGHRSVSWYQQTPGQGLQFLFEYFSETQRNKGNFPGRFSGRQFSNSRSEMNVSTLELGDSALYLCASSLPRSGQGARYEQFFGPGTRLTVL.

CDR3 DNA sequence: TGTGCCTGGAGTACCGGGACAGAGAATCAGCCCCAGCATTTT. The encoded protein is CAWSTGTENQPQHF. The chain uses TRBV30 and TRBJ1-5; TRBD1 aligns across 7 bases. This CDR3 is built from 14 residues. V dropped 2 bases and J dropped 4; count of bases not matched to a gene: 5. Germline V gene sequence: CDR1 GTSNPN, CDR2 SVGIG (reference sequence).

Of note for this clone: At the DNA level, this CDR3 is encoded by other sequences in the same sample as well. The V and J genes are TRBV19 and TRBJ2-2, with TRBD2 identical over 8 bases. Germline-derived CDR1 and CDR2 are LNHDA and SQIVND (reference sequence). Trimming at V came to 3 bases and at J to 2 bases, leaving 11 bases not matched to a gene. The CDR3 has 18 amino acids. The CDR3 DNA is TGTGCCAGTAGTATGGGTGGCGGGGGGCGCATCAACACCGGGGAGCTGTTTTTT. Its translation: CASSMGGGGRINTGELFF.

This clone was found once. This chain connects TRBV19 to TRBJ2-7; 9 bases agree with TRBD1. The V gene end was trimmed by 6 bases and the J gene end by 3 bases; junction bases not matched to a gene: 9. Germline V gene lookup returns CDR1 LNHDA and CDR2 SQIVND (reference sequence). This CDR3 has 15 residues. The CDR3 DNA reads as TGTGCCAGTAGCTCCGGGACAGGGAATATCTACGAGCAGTACTTC. Encoded protein: CASSSGTGNIYEQYF. The full variable domain, its missing parts supplied by reference TRBV19 and TRBJ2-7, is DGGITQSPKYLFRKEGQNVTLSCEQNLNHDAMYWYRQDPGQGLRLIYYSQIVNDFQKGDIAEGYSVSREKKESFPLTVTSAQKNPTAFYLCASSSGTGNIYEQYFGPGTRLTVT.

V is TRBV5-5 and J is TRBJ1-5, with 7 bases aligning to TRBD1. With 3 bases clipped from V and 6 bases from J, the junction kept 9 bases outside the gene matches. This CDR3 contains 15 residues. CDR1 is SGHKS, CDR2 YYEKEE, per germline (reference sequence). DNA of the CDR3: TGTGCCAGCAGCTCTACGACAGGGTTAGGTCAGCCCCAGCATTTT. This encodes CASSSTTGLGQPQHF.

V usage is TRBV20-1 and J usage is TRBJ1-6; D unresolved. CDR1 is DFQATT and CDR2 is SNEGSKA in the germline V gene (reference sequence). Trimming left V 3 bases short and J 12 bases short, with 9 bases between. The CDR3 consists of 11 residues. The CDR3 nucleotides are TGCAGTGCTAGTCATAACCGACCCCTCCACTTT. This codes for CSASHNRPLHF.

The sample holds a few counts of this clone. The rearrangement links TRBV20-1 to TRBJ1-5, with D uncertain. The CDR3 totals 15 residues. Per the germline V gene, CDR1 is DFQATT and CDR2 is SNEGSKA (reference sequence). V dropped 3 bases and J dropped 2 bases, with 14 bases sitting between them. CDR3 bases: TGCAGTGCTAGTCCCCCGGGGAGAGGCAATCAGCCCCAGCATTTT. This translates into CSASPPGRGNQPQHF.

The chain combines TRBV14 with TRBJ2-2; 13 positions agree with TRBD2. The CDR3 spans 19 residues. J was trimmed by 5 bases and V by 2 bases; bases with no gene match: 11. The germline V gene encodes CDR1 SGHDN and CDR2 FVKESK. CDR3 region: CASSQTGLAGKGSTGELFF. In nucleotides, the CDR3 is TGTGCCAGCAGCCAAACGGGACTAGCGGGGAAGGGGTCGACCGGGGAGCTGTTTTTT. Full variable domain (missing parts from reference TRBV14 and TRBJ2-2): EAGVTQFPSHSVIEKGQTVTLRCDPISGHDNLYWYRRVMGKEIKFLLHFVKESKQDESGMPNNRFLAERTGGTYSTLKVQPAELEDSGVYFCASSQTGLAGKGSTGELFFGEGSRLTVL.

The rearrangement uses TRBV19 and TRBJ2-3; 12 positions agree with TRBD2. CDR3 size: 17 residues. J gave up 2 bases and V 0 bases, and 3 bases lay outside the gene matches. CDR1 is LNHDA and CDR2 is SQIVND in the germline V gene (reference sequence). CDR3 region: CASSIDRLAGDTDTQYF. DNA for the CDR3: TGTGCCAGTAGTATAGACCGACTAGCGGGGGACACAGATACGCAGTATTTT.

The rearrangement uses TRBV5-1 and TRBJ2-7; 8 nucleotides line up with TRBD1. The CDR3 is made up of 14 amino acids. Germline V gene data show CDR1 as SGHRS and CDR2 as YFSETQ. The junction had 6 bases not matched to a gene; V was cut back by 4 bases and J by 3 bases. The CDR3, as DNA: TGCGCCAGCAGCGCGGGACAGGAAATCTACGAGCAGTACTTC. It yields the protein CASSAGQEIYEQYF.

The V call is TRBV3-1 (or the pseudogene TRBV3-2), the J call TRBJ2-7, with D hard to call. From germline, CDR1 is LGHDT and CDR2 YNNKEL (reference sequence). V was clipped by 0 bases and J by 4 bases, with 16 bases between them. This CDR3 has 16 amino acids. The CDR3 DNA is TGTGCCAGCAGCCAAGATCGTTGGGCAGGTGATTACGAGCAGTACTTC. Its translation: CASSQDRWAGDYEQYF.

Of note for this clone: Germline and junction disagree at one end, which may indicate a read error. This chain uses TRBV5-8 with TRBJ2-1, with TRBD2 matching 7 bases. CDR3 length equals 15 residues. Germline CDR1 and CDR2: SGHTS and YDEGEE. In DNA form, the CDR3 reads TGTGCCAGCCGCTTGAGACTAGCCCCCTACAATGAGCAGTTCTTC. Translated, it gives CASRLRLAPYNEQFF.

The rearrangement uses TRBV6-5 and TRBJ2-7, with 7 bases that match TRBD2. V dropped 2 bases and J dropped 0; count of bases not matched to a gene: 7. Germline loops: CDR1 MNHEY, CDR2 SVGAGI. This CDR3 has 16 amino acids. The CDR3, as DNA: TGTGCCAGCAGTTACGGGAAGCGGGGCGGCTCCTACGAGCAGTACTTC. This sequence encodes CASSYGKRGGSYEQYF.

This clone was seen a few times. The J gene is TRBJ1-5, the V gene TRBV15; 9 positions agree with TRBD1. The CDR3 contains 16 residues. V gave up 1 base and J gave up 4 bases; unmatched junction bases: 5. CDR1 and CDR2 from the germline V gene are LNHNV and YYDKDF (reference sequence). The CDR3 is CATSRGGTGSNQPQHF. The CDR3 DNA is TGTGCCACCAGCAGAGGTGGGACAGGGAGTAATCAGCCCCAGCATTTT. The full variable domain, in which reference TRBV15 and TRBJ1-5 provide the parts outside the CDR3, is DAMVIQNPRYQVTQFGKPVTLSCSQTLNHNVMYWYQQKSSQAPKLLFHYYDKDFNNEADTPDNFQSRRPNTSFCFLDIRSPGLGDTAMYLCATSRGGTGSNQPQHFGDGTRLSIL.

The chain uses TRBV5-1 and TRBJ2-2; D is unclear. The germline gives CDR1 SGHRS, CDR2 YFSETQ. CDR3 length: 15 residues. The ends were cut back, 0 bases at V and 1 base at J, with 7 bases in the middle. The CDR3 sequence is CASSLEGQNTGELFF. The CDR3 nucleotides are TGCGCCAGCAGCTTGGAGGGCCAGAACACCGGGGAGCTGTTTTTT.

The chain uses TRBV6-4 and TRBJ2-2; D possibly corresponds to TRBD1 (6 bases). The germline V gene encodes CDR1 MRHNA and CDR2 SNTAGT. CDR3 length: 15 amino acids. With 10 bases removed from V and 6 bases from J, the gap between germline ends came to 21 bases. The CDR3 sequence: CAKVPTRGSSGELFF. The CDR3 nucleotides read TGTGCCAAGGTACCGACCAGGGGTTCGTCCGGGGAGCTGTTTTTT.

The genes are TRBV7-3 and TRBJ1-5, with D unclear. V was shortened by 5 bases and J by 0 bases, with 11 bases between the two germline ends. The CDR3 covers 15 residues. The germline CDR1 and CDR2 sequences are SGHTA and FQGTGA. CDR3 nucleotide sequence: TGTGCCAGCAGCCTACCTTTGTGTAGCAATCAGCCCCAGCATTTT. Translating it yields CASSLPLCSNQPQHF.

The chain has TRBV5-1 and TRBJ1-6; 8 bases are shared with TRBD1. J lost 0 bases, V lost 4 bases, and 6 bases had no gene match. Per the germline V gene, CDR1 is SGHRS and CDR2 is YFSETQ. This CDR3 has 17 residues. CDR3 nucleotides: TGCGCCAGCAGCCCGGGACAGGCGAGCTCCTATAATTCACCCCTCCACTTT. Translating gives CASSPGQASSYNSPLHF.